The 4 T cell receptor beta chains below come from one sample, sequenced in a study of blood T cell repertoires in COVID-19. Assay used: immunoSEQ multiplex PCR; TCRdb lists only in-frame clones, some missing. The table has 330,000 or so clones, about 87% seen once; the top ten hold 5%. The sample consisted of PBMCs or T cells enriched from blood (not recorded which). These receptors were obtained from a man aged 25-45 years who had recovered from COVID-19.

In DNA form, the CDR3 reads TGTGCCAGCAGCCAAGAATGGGGAGGCATGTATGAAAAACTGTTTTTT. This sequence encodes CASSQEWGGMYEKLFF. The rearrangement links TRBV14 to TRBJ1-4, with D uncertain. Germline V gives CDR1 SGHDN, CDR2 FVKESK. There are 16 residues in the CDR3. The V end lost 0 bases, the J end lost 6 bases, and 14 bases lay between the germline ends.

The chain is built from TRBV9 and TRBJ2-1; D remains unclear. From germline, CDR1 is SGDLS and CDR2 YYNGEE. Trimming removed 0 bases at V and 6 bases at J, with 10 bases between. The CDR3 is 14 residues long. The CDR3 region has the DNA TGTGCCAGCAGCGTAGTTCGAGGTTCCAATGAGCAGTTCTTC. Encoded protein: CASSVVRGSNEQFF.

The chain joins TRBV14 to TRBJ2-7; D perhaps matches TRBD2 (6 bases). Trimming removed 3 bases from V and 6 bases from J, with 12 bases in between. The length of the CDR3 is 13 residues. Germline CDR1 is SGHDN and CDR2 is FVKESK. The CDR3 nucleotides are TGTGCCAGCAGCCAGACAAAGGGAGGCGAGCAGTACTTC. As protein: CASSQTKGGEQYF.

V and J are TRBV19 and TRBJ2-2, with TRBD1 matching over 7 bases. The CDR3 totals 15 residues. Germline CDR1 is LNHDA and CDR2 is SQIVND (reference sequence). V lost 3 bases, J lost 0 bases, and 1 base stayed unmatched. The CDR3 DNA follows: TGTGCCAGTAGTATCACAGGGGCGAACACCGGGGAGCTGTTTTTT. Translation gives CASSITGANTGELFF.